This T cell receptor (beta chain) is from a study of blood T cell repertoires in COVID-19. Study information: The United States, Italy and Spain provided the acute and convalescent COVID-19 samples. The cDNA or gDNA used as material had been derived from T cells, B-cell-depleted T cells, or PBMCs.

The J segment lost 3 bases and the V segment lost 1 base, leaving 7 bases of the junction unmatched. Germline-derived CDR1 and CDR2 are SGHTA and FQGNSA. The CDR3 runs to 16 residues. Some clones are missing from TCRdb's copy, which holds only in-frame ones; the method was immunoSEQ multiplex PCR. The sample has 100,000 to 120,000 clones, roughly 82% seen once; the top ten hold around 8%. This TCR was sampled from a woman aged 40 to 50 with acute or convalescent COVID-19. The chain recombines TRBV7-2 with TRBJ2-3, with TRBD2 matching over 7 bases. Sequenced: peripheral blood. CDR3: CASSLGGTGGTDTQYF. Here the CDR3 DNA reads TGTGCCAGCAGCTTAGGCGGGACGGGGGGTACAGATACGCAGTATTTT.